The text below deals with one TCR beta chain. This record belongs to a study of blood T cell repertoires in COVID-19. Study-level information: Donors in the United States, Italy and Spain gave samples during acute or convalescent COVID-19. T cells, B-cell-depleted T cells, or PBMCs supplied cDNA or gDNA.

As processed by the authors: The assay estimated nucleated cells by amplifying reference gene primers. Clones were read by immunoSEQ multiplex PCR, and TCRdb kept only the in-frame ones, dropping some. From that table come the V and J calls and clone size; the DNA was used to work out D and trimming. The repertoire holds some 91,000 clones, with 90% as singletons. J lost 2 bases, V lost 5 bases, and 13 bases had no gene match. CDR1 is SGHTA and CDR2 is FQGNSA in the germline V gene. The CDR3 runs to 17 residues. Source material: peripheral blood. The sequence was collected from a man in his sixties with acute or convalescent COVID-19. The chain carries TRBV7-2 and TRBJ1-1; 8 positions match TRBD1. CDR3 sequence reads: CASSLYPLGQGNTEAFF. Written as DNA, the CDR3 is TGTGCCAGCAGCCTCTATCCTCTCGGACAGGGAAACACTGAAGCTTTCTTT. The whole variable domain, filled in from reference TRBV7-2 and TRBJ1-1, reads GAGVSQSPSNKVTEKGKDVELRCDPISGHTALYWYRQSLGQGLEFLIYFQGNSAPDKSGLPSDRFSAERTGGSVSTLTIQRTQQEDSAVYLCASSLYPLGQGNTEAFFGQGTRLTVV.